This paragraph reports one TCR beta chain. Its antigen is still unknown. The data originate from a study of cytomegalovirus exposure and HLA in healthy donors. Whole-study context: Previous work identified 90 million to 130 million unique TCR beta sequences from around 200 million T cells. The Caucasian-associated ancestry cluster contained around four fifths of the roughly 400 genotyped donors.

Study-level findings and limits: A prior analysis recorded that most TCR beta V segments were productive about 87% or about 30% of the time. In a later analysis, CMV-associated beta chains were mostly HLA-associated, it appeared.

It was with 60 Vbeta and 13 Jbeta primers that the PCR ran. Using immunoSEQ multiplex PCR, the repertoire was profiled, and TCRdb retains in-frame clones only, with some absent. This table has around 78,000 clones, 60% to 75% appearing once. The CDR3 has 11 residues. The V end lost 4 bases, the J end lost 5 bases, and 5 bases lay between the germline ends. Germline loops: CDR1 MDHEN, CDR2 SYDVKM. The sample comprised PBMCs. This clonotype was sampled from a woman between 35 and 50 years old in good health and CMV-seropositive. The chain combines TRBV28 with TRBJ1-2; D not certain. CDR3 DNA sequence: TGTGCCAGCAGTTCCCCTTATGGCTACACCTTC. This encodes CASSSPYGYTF.